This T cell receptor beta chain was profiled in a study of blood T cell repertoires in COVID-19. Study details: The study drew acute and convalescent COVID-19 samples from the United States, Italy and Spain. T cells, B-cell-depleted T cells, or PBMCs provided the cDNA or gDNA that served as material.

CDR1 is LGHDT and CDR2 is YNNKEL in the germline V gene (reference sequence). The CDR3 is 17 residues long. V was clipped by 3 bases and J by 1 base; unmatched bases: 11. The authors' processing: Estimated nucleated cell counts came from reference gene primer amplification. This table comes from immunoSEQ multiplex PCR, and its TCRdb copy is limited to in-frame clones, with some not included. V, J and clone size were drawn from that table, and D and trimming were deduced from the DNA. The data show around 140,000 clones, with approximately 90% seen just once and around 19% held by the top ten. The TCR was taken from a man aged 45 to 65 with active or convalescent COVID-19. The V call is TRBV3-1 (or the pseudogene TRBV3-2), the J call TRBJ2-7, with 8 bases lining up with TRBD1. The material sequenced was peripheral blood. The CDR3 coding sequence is TGTGCCAGCAGCCACCTCCCAGGACAGGGCGGTTCCTACGAGCAGTACTTC. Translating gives CASSHLPGQGGSYEQYF.